This T cell receptor beta chain was captured in a study of shared clonotypes between healthy human individuals. Overall study context: Participating donors consisted of two women and a few men aged 18 to 49. CD4 naive and CD4 memory each took three plates per donor, while CD8 naive took two and CD8 memory one.

The repertoire was sequenced with immunoSEQ multiplex PCR; TCRdb's copy has only in-frame clones and lacks some. The sample shows about 1.4 million clones, roughly 96% of them seen only once. The ends were cut back, 4 bases at V and 7 bases at J, with 11 bases in the middle. CDR3 length equals 13 residues. Germline V gene sequence: CDR1 LNHDA, CDR2 SQIVND (reference sequence). Study results and caveats: Clonotype sharing among donors was expected to depend on sequencing depth. Donor scarcity curtailed the genetic and exposure-history diversity represented herein.

For this clone: Its antigen is unidentified.

This sequence originates from a man younger than 45 in good health. Sequencing used naive CD4+ T cells sorted from blood. Subset specified: CD45RA+ positively selected. The rearrangement joins TRBV19 to TRBJ1-5; no clear D gene. As DNA, the CDR3 is TGTGCCAGTAGTACGGGGAGTGGACAGCCCCAGCATTTT. Its protein product is CASSTGSGQPQHF.